A single sample gave rise to the 24 T cell receptor beta chains below, sequenced in a study of T cells in Graves' hyperthyroidism and ophthalmopathy. RNA transcripts were the template for amplifying TCR beta CDR3 regions. Using the HTBI primer set, a first-round RT-PCR was run on the TCR CDR3. TCRdb reprocessed the multiplex PCR reads with MiXCR, giving one entry per CDR3 protein. The sample carries roughly 530,000 distinct CDR3 sequences, 15% to 20% recorded once. The sequenced material came from blood. The source of these receptors is a woman aged 18-29 years with Graves' ophthalmopathy.

The V gene is TRBV3-1, the J gene TRBJ2-5, with TRBD2 identical over 10 bases. This CDR3 is built from 16 residues. Germline CDR1 and CDR2: LGHDT and YNNKEL (reference sequence). V dropped 1 base and J dropped 3; count of bases not matched to a gene: 5. The CDR3 nucleotides are TGTGCCAGCAGCCAAGTGGGGCTAGCGGGAGAAGAGACCCAGTACTTC. Its translation: CASSQVGLAGEETQYF.

The V call is TRBV12-3 or TRBV12-4, the J call TRBJ1-1, with D possibly being TRBD1 (6 bases). The CDR3 extends over 15 amino acids. Trimming took off 2 bases at V and 4 bases at J, with 14 bases between the two ends. CDR3 sequence reads: CASSLLRGGGTEAFF. The CDR3 DNA follows: TGTGCCAGCAGTTTACTTCGAGGGGGTGGCACTGAAGCTTTCTTT.

This clonotype was seen more than once but under ten times. The chain combines TRBV3-1 with TRBJ1-5; TRBD1 might be the D (6 bases). The germline gives CDR1 LGHDT, CDR2 YNNKEL (reference sequence). The CDR3 has 15 amino acids. With 4 bases removed from V and 0 bases from J, the gap between germline ends came to 10 bases. The CDR3 coding sequence is TGTGCCAGCAGCCCCGGGGGCTATAGCAATCAGCCCCAGCATTTT. Encoded protein: CASSPGGYSNQPQHF.

This clonotype was seen ten or more times. The CDR3: CASSRVRVLNTEAFF. CDR3 in DNA: TGTGCCAGCAGCCGCGTGAGGGTCTTGAACACTGAAGCTTTCTTT. V and J are TRBV28 and TRBJ1-1, with unresolved D. Germline-derived CDR1 and CDR2 are MDHEN and SYDVKM. CDR3 size: 15 residues. Trimming shortened V by 6 bases and J by 0 bases, and 14 bases separated the two germline ends.

This clonotype was recorded a few times. This CDR3 reads CAWSVLAGEETQYF. CDR3 bases: TGTGCCTGGAGTGTCCTAGCGGGAGAAGAGACCCAGTACTTC. V is TRBV30 and J is TRBJ2-5; TRBD2 agrees at 10 bases. CDR1 and CDR2 from the germline V gene are GTSNPN and SVGIG (reference sequence). CDR3 length equals 14 residues. Trimming at V came to 0 bases and at J to 3 bases, leaving 1 base not matched to a gene.

The V and J genes are TRBV5-4 and TRBJ2-1; TRBD2 matches at 11 bases. V trimming: 4 bases; J trimming: 6 bases; junction bases outside the gene matches: 6. The CDR3 loop spans 15 amino acids. Germline V lookup: CDR1 SGHNT, CDR2 YYREEE (reference sequence). The DNA of the CDR3 is TGTGCCAGCAGCCGTCCCGGGACTAGCGGCAATGAGCAGTTCTTC. Amino acids: CASSRPGTSGNEQFF.

This clonotype was recorded many times. The rearrangement joins TRBV20-1 to TRBJ1-2, with D uncertain. CDR3 size: 15 residues. V lost 0 bases, J lost 0 bases, and 11 bases lay in between. Germline-derived CDR1 and CDR2 are DFQATT and SNEGSKA (reference sequence). CDR3 sequence reads: CSARDLAISNYGYTF. The CDR3 coding sequence is TGCAGTGCTAGAGATCTTGCCATATCTAACTATGGCTACACCTTC.

This clonotype was seen ten or more times. V is TRBV4-3 and J is TRBJ2-1; D may be TRBD2 (5 bases). This CDR3 is built from 14 residues. Trimming took 1 base from V and 4 from J, leaving 8 bases between them. Looked up from germline, CDR1 is LGHNA and CDR2 is YSLEER. CDR3 loop: CASSQGGLYNEQFF. The CDR3 DNA reads TGCGCCAGCAGCCAAGGAGGGCTTTACAATGAGCAGTTCTTC.

As regards this clonotype: At one end the junction does not follow the germline gene, possibly because of a read error. The rearrangement links TRBV7-9 to TRBJ1-1, with TRBD1 identical over 7 bases. Germline V gene sequence: CDR1 SEHNR, CDR2 FQNEAQ (reference sequence). CDR3 length: 14 amino acids. The CDR3 region is CASTLGQENTEAFF. The CDR3 coding sequence is TGTGCCAGCACCTTAGGACAGGAGAACACTGAAGCTTTCTTT.

This clonotype was observed many times. V gene TRBV27 combines with J gene TRBJ1-4; D ambiguous. The CDR3 sequence is 13 residues long. The germline CDR1 and CDR2 sequences are MNHEY and SMNVEV (reference sequence). Trimming removed 8 bases at V and 7 bases at J, with 14 bases between. The CDR3 sequence: CASGFVWGEKLFF. The CDR3, as DNA: TGTGCCAGCGGCTTCGTTTGGGGTGAAAAACTGTTTTTT.

Points on this clonotype: The junction and the germline gene differ at one end; a read error may be behind it. J is TRBJ2-1 and V is TRBV25-1, with TRBD2 matching 7 bases. Germline CDR1 MGHDK, CDR2 SYGVNS. The CDR3 contains 17 residues. As DNA, the CDR3 is TGTGCCAGCAGTGAAGGGAGCGGGGAAGGTTCCTGCAATGAGCAGTTCTTC. Its translation: CASSEGSGEGSCNEQFF.

The table lists this clonotype with a few counts. This chain uses TRBV20-1 with TRBJ2-3, with D hard to call. Germline V gene sequence: CDR1 DFQATT, CDR2 SNEGSKA (reference sequence). There are 16 residues in the CDR3. V shed 3 bases and J shed 0 bases, with 16 bases lying between them. The CDR3, as DNA: TGCAGTGCTAGGAGTCCAAGGGAAGCCAGCACAGATACGCAGTATTTT. It specifies CSARSPREASTDTQYF.

The rearrangement joins TRBV20-1 to TRBJ1-1; tentatively, D is TRBD1 (6 bases). The CDR3 runs 16 residues. V was pared by 6 bases and J by 2 bases, with 22 bases between. Germline lookup yields CDR1 DFQATT and CDR2 SNEGSKA (reference sequence). In nucleotides, the CDR3 is TGCAGTGCCACGATTACCGGGACACTTTTAAACACTGAAGCTTTCTTT. Translation gives CSATITGTLLNTEAFF.

The gene calls are TRBV7-8 and TRBJ2-2, with 11 bases matching TRBD2. Germline trimming cut 5 bases from V and 6 bases from J; bases unmatched to any gene: 2. The CDR3 is made up of 14 amino acids. Germline CDR1 SGHVS, CDR2 FQNEAQ. The CDR3 region is CASSRLAGPGELFF. The CDR3 DNA reads TGTGCCAGCAGCCGACTAGCGGGACCCGGGGAGCTGTTTTTT.

This clonotype showed up many times. The V and J genes are TRBV7-9 and TRBJ1-1; 9 bases agree with TRBD1. This CDR3 spans 15 amino acids. After removal of 5 bases from V and 0 bases from J, the junction contained 4 bases not matched to a gene. Germline CDR1 reads SEHNR; CDR2 reads FQNEAQ (reference sequence). As DNA, the CDR3 is TGTGCCAGCAGCCCGGACAGGGGTATGAACACTGAAGCTTTCTTT. It translates to CASSPDRGMNTEAFF.

J is TRBJ2-7 and V is TRBV7-9; 7 nucleotides align to TRBD1. J gave up 1 base and V 5 bases, and 5 bases lay outside the gene matches. Germline V CDR1 and CDR2: SEHNR, FQNEAQ (reference sequence). The CDR3 is 14 residues long. As DNA, the CDR3 is TGTGCCAGCAGCCAACAGGGGATGTCCTACGAGCAGTACTTC. Translation: CASSQQGMSYEQYF.

This clonotype was found a few times. CDR3 DNA: TGTGCCAGCAGCTCGAGATACGAGGAGACCCAGCCCCAGCATTTT. Encoded protein: CASSSRYEETQPQHF. The chain has TRBV7-8 and TRBJ1-5; no reliable D call. V lost 4 bases and J 7 bases, leaving 17 bases between the germline ends. The CDR3 consists of 15 residues. The germline V gene has CDR1 SGHVS and CDR2 FQNEAQ.

This clonotype was observed a few times. The chain is built from TRBV10-3 and TRBJ2-7, with TRBD2 identical over 7 bases. Trimming took 10 bases from V and 6 from J; bases not matched to a gene: 6. CDR1 is ENHRY and CDR2 is SYGVKD in the germline V gene. The CDR3 extends over 11 amino acids. CDR3 sequence: CATGLEGEQYF. DNA for the CDR3: TGTGCCACCGGACTAGAGGGCGAGCAGTACTTC.

There are a few counts of this clonotype. The V call is TRBV6-2 or TRBV6-3, the J call TRBJ2-1; 13 bases line up with TRBD2. Germline CDR1 reads MNHEY; CDR2 reads SVGEGT. V gave up 2 bases and J gave up 7 bases; unmatched junction bases: 2. The CDR3 loop spans 15 amino acids. The CDR3 loop is CASSYTSGRGNEQFF. The CDR3 DNA is TGTGCCAGCAGTTACACTAGCGGGAGGGGTAATGAGCAGTTCTTC.

This clonotype showed up many times. The rearrangement links TRBV12-3 or TRBV12-4 to TRBJ1-5; weak D call: TRBD1 (5 bases). Trimming took off 5 bases at V and 2 bases at J, with 13 bases between the two ends. This CDR3 contains 15 residues. CDR3 sequence (DNA): TGTGCCAGCAGTACCCTCGGGGGAGGCAATCAGCCCCAGCATTTT. Residues: CASSTLGGGNQPQHF.

There are many counts of this clonotype. The CDR3 loop is CSARDSRTASYEQYF. Here the CDR3 DNA reads TGCAGTGCTAGAGATTCAAGGACAGCCTCCTACGAGCAGTACTTC. V gene TRBV20-1 combines with J gene TRBJ2-7; a weak D match, TRBD1 (6 bases). The CDR3 runs 15 residues. CDR1 DFQATT and CDR2 SNEGSKA come from the germline V gene (reference sequence). Trimming left V 0 bases short and J 0 bases short, with 12 bases between.

This rearrangement joins TRBV28 to TRBJ1-1; 7 nucleotides agree with TRBD1. The germline gives CDR1 MDHEN, CDR2 SYDVKM. V shed 7 bases and J 1 base; nucleotides not matched to a gene: 9. This CDR3 has 15 residues. In DNA, the CDR3 is TGTGCCAGCACTTCATGGCCAGGGGGGAACACTGAAGCTTTCTTT. Protein: CASTSWPGGNTEAFF.

This clonotype was detected a few times. The rearrangement uses TRBV10-1 and TRBJ2-5; 10 positions agree with TRBD2. Looked up from germline, CDR1 is WNHNN and CDR2 is SYGVQD (reference sequence). V dropped 3 bases and J dropped 5; count of bases not matched to a gene: 3. CDR3 length equals 14 residues. The CDR3 loop is CASSELAGQETQYF. Written as DNA, the CDR3 is TGCGCCAGCAGTGAACTAGCGGGACAGGAGACCCAGTACTTC.

This clonotype was found a few times. The chain recombines TRBV7-2 with TRBJ1-4, with TRBD1 matching over 7 bases. The CDR3 is 17 residues long. After removal of 2 bases from V and 6 bases from J, the junction contained 12 bases not matched to a gene. Germline V gives CDR1 SGHTA, CDR2 FQGNSA. The CDR3 spells CASSLPRQGRVYEKLFF. The CDR3 DNA reads TGTGCCAGCAGCTTACCGAGACAGGGAAGGGTCTATGAAAAACTGTTTTTT.